This TCR beta chain was identified during a study of blood T cells in healthy people across ages. The V gene lost 2 bases and the J gene lost 0 bases, with 8 bases spanning the gap. Germline V gene sequence: CDR1 GTSNPN, CDR2 SVGIG (reference sequence). There are 14 residues in the CDR3. Each donor's blood draw was roughly 10 milliliters of peripheral blood. A second PCR of 7 to 11 cycles used a sample-barcoded 5' primer and a J-beta primer mix. A template-switch adaptor with 12 random nucleotides tagged each cDNA molecule. MiXCR, applied by TCRdb to the 5' RACE reads, yields one record per CDR3 protein. Of some 900,000 distinct CDR3 sequences in the sample, about 48% were seen once.

V gene TRBV30 combines with J gene TRBJ2-1; D gene ambiguous. The TCR comes from a man aged 30 to 45 in good health. Sequenced sample: blood. CDR3 loop: CAWSTRSSYNEQFF. The CDR3 DNA reads as TGTGCCTGGAGTACCCGGAGCTCCTACAATGAGCAGTTCTTC.